Here is one T cell receptor beta chain with its context. The table came from immunoSEQ multiplex PCR; TCRdb's copy has only in-frame clones and leaves some out. Altogether around 130,000 clones are present, 70% to 80% being singletons, with the ten largest covering 16%. The data were obtained in a study of blood T cell repertoires in COVID-19. The V gene end was trimmed by 1 base and the J gene end by 4 bases; junction bases not matched to a gene: 3. Looked up from germline, CDR1 is MGHRA and CDR2 is YSYEKL. The CDR3 spans 15 residues. Source material: peripheral blood. The genes are TRBV4-1 and TRBJ2-5, with 10 nucleotides matching TRBD1. The origin of this receptor is a man aged 50-59 years with acute or convalescent COVID-19. The CDR3 reads CASSQVGTGAETQYF. DNA of the CDR3: TGCGCCAGCAGCCAAGTCGGGACAGGGGCAGAGACCCAGTACTTC.